This is a list of T cell receptor beta chains from one sample in a study of blood T cell repertoires in COVID-19. Profiled with immunoSEQ multiplex PCR; TCRdb holds only in-frame clones, not every one. The repertoire holds fewer than 60,000 clones, with approximately 80% as singletons. The sample taken for sequencing was peripheral blood. All receptors come from a man between 60 and 75 years old with COVID-19, enrolled during active disease. CDR3s include the opening cysteine and the closing phenylalanine or tryptophan. D genes are given only for firm matches. Only part of the rows carry a size: once, few, many, or a class if the clone is expanded.

clone_size,d_call,j_call,v_call,cdr3_nt,cdr3_aa
NA,TRBD1,TRBJ2-5,TRBV5-6,TGTGCCAGCAGCTACAGACAGGGGTGGGTGGAGACCCAGTACTTC,CASSYRQGWVETQYF
NA,NA,TRBJ2-2,TRBV20-1,TGCAGTGCTAGTCCCCTGACTCGATCCGGGGAGCTGTTTTTT,CSASPLTRSGELFF
NA,TRBD2,TRBJ2-3,TRBV9,TGTGCCAGCAGCGTAGCTTCAAGCGGGGGGCCTGCCCGCACAGATACGCAGTATTTT,CASSVASSGGPARTDTQYF
NA,NA,TRBJ2-7,TRBV5-6,TGTGCCAGCAGCTTGGGGGACAACTACGAGCAGTACTTC,CASSLGDNYEQYF
NA,NA,TRBJ1-2,TRBV6-5,TGTGCCAGCGCGACAGGTTTGTCGGGTGGCTACACCTTC,CASATGLSGGYTF
NA,NA,TRBJ2-7,TRBV14,TGTGCCAGCAGCCAAGATCATCTAGCCGGGTCAGACGAGCAGTACTTC,CASSQDHLAGSDEQYF
once,NA,TRBJ2-6,TRBV11-3,TGTGCCAGCAGCTTAAGGGGGAGTCGACCGTCTGGGGCCAACGTCCTGACTTTC,CASSLRGSRPSGANVLTF
once,NA,TRBJ2-7,TRBV7-9,TGTGCCAGCAGCTTAGCTAAAGAGGGCGGGCGCGAGCAGTACTTC,CASSLAKEGGREQYF
NA,TRBD2,TRBJ2-5,TRBV2,TGTGCCAGAGATGGGACTAGCGGCTCCGAGGCCCAGTACTTC,CARDGTSGSEAQYF
NA,NA,TRBJ2-5,TRBV12-3/TRBV12-4,TGTGCCAGCAGTTGGTCAGGGGAGACCCAGTACTTC,CASSWSGETQYF
NA,NA,TRBJ1-2,TRBV10-3,TGTGCCATCAGAAAGGACGGACTTAGAGGGGGCTACACCTTC,CAIRKDGLRGGYTF
NA,NA,TRBJ1-2,TRBV13,TGTGCCAGCAGCTTAGCCACAACAGGCGTATCTGGCTACACCTTC,CASSLATTGVSGYTF
NA,NA,TRBJ1-1,TRBV27,TGTGCCAGCAGTTTGTCCGAAAGGAGAAACACTGAAGCTTTCTTT,CASSLSERRNTEAFF
NA,NA,TRBJ1-2,TRBV2,TGTGCCAGCAGTGAAGAGACAGCTAACTATGGCTACACCTTC,CASSEETANYGYTF
NA,TRBD1,TRBJ2-2,TRBV18,TGTGCCAGCTCACCCTCAGGGGGCGGCGGGGAGCTGTTTTTT,CASSPSGGGGELFF
few,TRBD1,TRBJ1-1,TRBV24-1,TGTGCCACCAGTGATGGGACAGGGCGGGCTTTCTTT,CATSDGTGRAFF
NA,NA,TRBJ2-3,TRBV15,TGTGCCACCAGCAGCCGGGACACCTACACAGATACGCAGTATTTT,CATSSRDTYTDTQYF
NA,NA,TRBJ2-7,TRBV12-3/TRBV12-4,TGTGCCAGCAGTTTATTACAGGCAGGGGAGCAGTACTTC,CASSLLQAGEQYF
NA,NA,TRBJ1-4,TRBV18,TGTGCCAGCTCGCTAACCCCGGGGACAACTAATGAAAAACTGTTTTTT,CASSLTPGTTNEKLFF
once,TRBD1,TRBJ1-5,TRBV10-3,TGTGCCGCTAAGGGGACAGAAAATCAGCCCCAGCATTTT,CAAKGTENQPQHF
NA,TRBD1,TRBJ1-6,TRBV2,TGTGCCAGCAGTGGAGGGACAGGGGGCGATAATTCACCCCTCCACTTT,CASSGGTGGDNSPLHF
NA,NA,TRBJ1-1,TRBV6-5,TGTGCCGTCTTGGGGCGCACTGAAGCTTTCTTT,CAVLGRTEAFF
NA,TRBD2,TRBJ2-5,TRBV7-2,TGTGCCAGCAGCTTAGGGGCATCTAGCGGCCAAGAGACCCAGTACTTC,CASSLGASSGQETQYF
NA,TRBD1,TRBJ2-5,TRBV9,TGTGCCAGCAGCGTAGCTACGAGGGGGCAAGGGGAGACCCAGTACTTC,CASSVATRGQGETQYF
NA,TRBD1,TRBJ2-5,TRBV25-1,TGTGCCAGCAGTGAAGCCAGGGGGCCTGAGACCCAGTACTTC,CASSEARGPETQYF
NA,NA,TRBJ2-7,TRBV5-1,TGCGCCAGCACCCTACAGGGTTCGGACTACGAGCAGTACTTC,CASTLQGSDYEQYF
NA,NA,TRBJ1-2,TRBV19,TGTGCCAGTAGTATCCAGGGCCTGGGAGGCTACACCTTC,CASSIQGLGGYTF
NA,NA,TRBJ1-1,TRBV7-2,TGTGCCAGCAGCTTGGTAGGCGGGTTGAACACTGAAGCTTTCTTT,CASSLVGGLNTEAFF
NA,NA,TRBJ1-6,TRBV15,TGTGCCACCAGCAGAGATCCCCTCGCGAGCTCCTATAATTCACCCCTCCACTTT,CATSRDPLASSYNSPLHF
NA,TRBD2,TRBJ2-2,TRBV12-3/TRBV12-4,TGTGCCAGCAGTTTTGGGGCTAGCGGGCCGTTTTTT,CASSFGASGPFF
NA,NA,TRBJ2-2,TRBV7-3,TGTGCCAGCAGCTTAGGTCGGCAGGGGAACACCGGGGAGCTGTTTTTT,CASSLGRQGNTGELFF
NA,NA,TRBJ1-4,TRBV5-1,TGCGCCAGCAGCGCTACAGGCAATCCTAATGAAAAACTGTTTTTT,CASSATGNPNEKLFF
NA,NA,TRBJ1-3,TRBV11-2,TGTGCCAGCAGCTTAGAAAACAGGATCTCTGGAAACACCATATATTTT,CASSLENRISGNTIYF
NA,TRBD1,TRBJ2-7,TRBV7-6,TGTGCCAGCAGCTTAGGGTTTGGGACAGCCAAGGGGAACCCCTACGAGCAGTACTTC,CASSLGFGTAKGNPYEQYF
few,NA,TRBJ1-5,TRBV18,TGTGCCAGCTCACCGGACATTTTGTGGCCCCAGCATTTT,CASSPDILWPQHF
once,NA,TRBJ1-1,TRBV5-1,TGCGCCAGCAGATTAGACACTTCGATGAACACTGAAGCTTTCTTT,CASRLDTSMNTEAFF
few,NA,TRBJ1-5,TRBV2,TGTGCCAGCAGTCAGACAGGAGACAATCAGCCCCAGCATTTT,CASSQTGDNQPQHF
NA,TRBD1,TRBJ1-1,TRBV18,TGTGCCAGCTCACGCGAACAGGGGACGGGGACTGAAGCTTTCTTT,CASSREQGTGTEAFF
NA,TRBD1,TRBJ1-2,TRBV19,TGTGCCAGTCGACAGGGGGCGGACTATGGCTACACCTTC,CASRQGADYGYTF
few,NA,TRBJ1-6,TRBV5-4,TGTGCCAGCAGTAGAACAGGGTCTTATTCACCCCTCCACTTT,CASSRTGSYSPLHF
NA,NA,TRBJ2-1,TRBV10-3,TGTGCCATTAGGAAGGGCGGGGATTCCTACAATGAGCAGTTCTTC,CAIRKGGDSYNEQFF
NA,TRBD1,TRBJ2-7,TRBV6-5,TGTGCCAGCAGCCTCGGGACAGGGGCCTACGAGCAGTACTTC,CASSLGTGAYEQYF
NA,TRBD2,TRBJ2-3,TRBV4-1,TGCGCCAGCAGAAGGGTCGGTCCGGGAGGGACAGATACGCAGTATTTT,CASRRVGPGGTDTQYF
NA,NA,TRBJ1-2,TRBV19,TGTGCCAGTAGTATCCCCCAGGGCCGCTATGGCTACACCTTC,CASSIPQGRYGYTF
NA,TRBD1,TRBJ1-2,TRBV6-6,TGTGCCAGCACCCGACCGGGACAGGGGATCGGCTACACCTTC,CASTRPGQGIGYTF
NA,TRBD1,TRBJ1-5,TRBV2,TGTGCCAGCACTTCCGGACAGGGCGGGCAGCCCCAGCATTTT,CASTSGQGGQPQHF
NA,TRBD2,TRBJ2-2,TRBV6-6,TGTGCCAGCCGACGCGCGGGAGGTAGCACCGGGGAGCTGTTTTTT,CASRRAGGSTGELFF
NA,NA,TRBJ1-5,TRBV5-4,TGTGCCAGCAGCTTGGGAGGGTCGGATCAGCCCCAGCATTTT,CASSLGGSDQPQHF
NA,TRBD1,TRBJ2-5,TRBV11-2,TGTGCCAGCAGCTTTGACAGGGGGCTCCAAGAGACCCAGTACTTC,CASSFDRGLQETQYF
NA,NA,TRBJ1-1,TRBV5-1,TGCGCCAGCAGTCGGGCAGGAGGTGGCTACACTGAAGCTTTCTTT,CASSRAGGGYTEAFF
NA,NA,TRBJ1-2,TRBV19,TGTGCCAGTAGTATATTCGATTCAGCTAACTATGGCTACACCTTC,CASSIFDSANYGYTF